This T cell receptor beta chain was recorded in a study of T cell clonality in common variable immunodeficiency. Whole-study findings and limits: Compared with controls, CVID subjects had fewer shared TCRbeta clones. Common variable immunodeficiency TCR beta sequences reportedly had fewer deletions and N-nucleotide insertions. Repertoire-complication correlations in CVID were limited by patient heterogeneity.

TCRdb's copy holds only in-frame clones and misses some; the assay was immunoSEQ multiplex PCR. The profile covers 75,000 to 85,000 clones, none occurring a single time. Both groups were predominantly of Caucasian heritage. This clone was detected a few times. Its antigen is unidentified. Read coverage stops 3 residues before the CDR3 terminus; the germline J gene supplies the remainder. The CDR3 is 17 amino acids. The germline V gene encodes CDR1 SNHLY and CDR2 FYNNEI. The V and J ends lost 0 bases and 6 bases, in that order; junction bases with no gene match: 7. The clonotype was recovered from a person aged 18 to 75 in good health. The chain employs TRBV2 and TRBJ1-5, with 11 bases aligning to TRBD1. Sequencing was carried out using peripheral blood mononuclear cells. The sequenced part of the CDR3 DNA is TGTGCCAGCAGTGAAGCACGGGACAGGGGGTTTAGTCAGCCC. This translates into CASSEARDRGFSQP. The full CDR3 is CASSEARDRGFSQPQHF.